Here is one T cell receptor (beta chain) with its context. Its antigen remains unidentified. No quality values exist for individual bases; no much larger clone is one base distant. The source of the sample is a study of cytomegalovirus exposure and HLA in healthy donors (dated by TCRdb to about 2017). Regarding the research as a whole: In an earlier analysis of 450 to 750 of the donors, around 290 Gb of sequence data and just under 120 million unique TCR beta sequences from 180 million or so T cells were reported. Around 330 gigabases of sequencing data and around 80 million unique TCR sequences made up an early release that covered about 640 HLA-typed donors. Of the 350 to 400 genotyped donors, roughly 80% fell in the genetic ancestry cluster associated with self-reported Caucasian donors. The study aimed to test whether cataloging public T cell receptors could reveal signatures of past pathogen exposure. The T cell repertoires of 700 or so subjects were profiled by immunosequencing and related to cytomegalovirus serostatus. In addition to the first cohort of 666 subjects, a separate validation cohort of 100 to 150 different subjects was used. High-throughput TCR immunosequencing, statistical association of individual TCRs with disease status, and machine learning were combined to predict cytomegalovirus infection status. To study patterns of TCR occurrence, a later analysis re-analyzed previously published TCR beta repertoires from 600 to 750 donors and added high-resolution HLA genotyping. Rather than drawing on any new phenotypic data, the later analysis identified candidate immune exposures from TCR beta sequences and the way those sequences occurred across donors. An earlier analysis of approximately 500 of the donors applied high-throughput TCR beta sequencing to assess whether each TCR beta V gene segment acted as functional or pseudogenic. Donor age, sex, ethnicity and CMV serostatus were collected together with the repertoire data. A later genetic analysis used genome-wide SNP genotypes for about 60% of the 666 donors, treating that subset as a discovery cohort. Every discovery cohort repertoire had been produced on one sequencing platform. Both class I and class II loci were covered by HLA typing, at four-digit resolution. Typing coverage varied by locus: about 620-640 donors for A, B, C, DRB1 and DQB1; approximately 560 for DQA1; more than 600 for DPA1; around 450 for DPB1. Five DR-DQ haplotypes were treated as single units for association and clustering because of strong linkage in the cohort. Among around 400 genotyped donors of the cohort, an average of roughly 230,000 unique TCR beta nucleotide sequences was sequenced per donor, of which roughly 17% were non-productive.

Library preparation employed the immunoSEQ multiplex PCR assay. The multiplex PCR relied on a mix of 60 forward primers for TCR Vbeta segments and 13 reverse primers for TCR Jbeta segments. A multiplex PCR assay on genomic DNA amplified the CDR3 region of rearranged TCR beta genes. The Illumina HiSeq System was used to sequence the amplified TCR beta libraries as 87-base-pair reads. In the source study's methods: A later analysis tallied around 87 million unique TCR beta chains across the 600 to 700 repertoires, and about 12 million of those chains were shared by two or more donors. To remove PCR and sequencing errors, raw reads were error-corrected and collapsed into unique sequences using a nearest-neighbor algorithm that merged closely related sequences. To assign V, D and J gene segments, CDR3 sequences were aligned to IMGT reference sequences. Each retained sequence needed at least a six-nucleotide match to both a V gene segment and a J gene segment. Rearrangements were called productive when the CDR3 lacked stop codons and stayed in frame with V and J; all others were non-productive. Following IMGT convention, CDR3 was defined as the stretch from the second conserved V-encoded cysteine to the conserved J-encoded phenylalanine. The earlier analysis of about 500 of the donors excluded sequences that lacked an unambiguous match to a single V gene segment. In an earlier analysis of approximately 500 of the donors, a V segment was called functional when productive rearrangements were above 56.7%, and segregating when the standard deviation between donors exceeded 5%. To diagnose cytomegalovirus status from the catalog of TCR beta chain sequences, a statistical classification framework was built. In a later analysis, TCR nucleotide sequences were compared against IMGT/GENE-DB human TR gene sequences so that V and J genes could be assigned. The TCRdist pipeline was used in a later analysis to assign CDR3 sequences and most-parsimonious VDJ recombination scenarios. In a later analysis, every TCR beta chain was defined by the combination of its CDR3 amino acid sequence and its V-gene family, and reads without a unique V-gene family were dropped. In a later analysis, 450 to 600 highly shared, low-generation-probability nucleotide sequences were removed to address suspected cross-contamination and a sequencing artifact. In a later analysis, a clonal expansion index for each public chain was calculated from normalized within-repertoire ranks of inferred template counts. Generation probabilities in a later analysis came from a VDJ recombination model fitted to out-of-frame rearrangements, and those results were checked against IGoR. In a later analysis, TCR-TCR, TCR-HLA and TCR-CMV co-occurrence was scored with hypergeometric tests, and a repertoire-size bias correction was applied to TCR pairs. A later analysis estimated false discovery rates by permuting HLA or CMV assignments 20 times. In a later analysis, co-occurring TCRs were grouped using DBSCAN, with TCRdist sequence similarity added in when clustering inside HLA-allele-positive subsets. Repertoires with fewer than 30,000 or more than 120,000 public chains were left out of co-occurrence clustering, as were about 5 repertoires with anomalous nucleotide sharing. TCRdb obtained this table from immuneACCESS and retained in-frame rearrangements with V and J assigned. These tables miss some clones; where compared with another copy, unresolved V genes account for less than half of the shortfall, and the remainder is unexplained. V and J calls and clone size are copied from that table; D and trimming were computed from the DNA. The sample table contains 150,000 to 200,000 clones; only one count was recorded for 70% of them. About 4.3% of the sample comes from the top ten.

Summary of the overall study and its limitations: In the study, approximately 160 TCR beta chains were listed as associated with cytomegalovirus. In both the original and validation cohorts, the classifier was reported to diagnose cytomegalovirus status with high specificity and sensitivity. Because counts were too low, roughly 17 rarely observed V segments, including chromosome 9 orphons, were left out of the earlier analysis of several hundred of the donors. The 87-base-pair reads could not distinguish some IMGT-functional V segments, including TRBV6-2 and TRBV6-3, so those segments were excluded. In a later analysis, the rate of TCR association differed among HLA loci, with DRB1 alleles having the most associated TCRs and HLA-C alleles having the fewest. While some public TCRs were present in many individuals, most TCR sequences turned up only very rarely across donors. Broadly in line with IMGT annotations, most TCR beta V segments showed up in productive rearrangements about 90% or about 30% of the time in an earlier analysis of several hundred of the donors. Most CMV-associated TCR beta chains appeared to be HLA-restricted in a later analysis, and the HLA associations seemed to be driven largely by CMV exposure. A further reported finding was that TCR beta sequences accurately predicted the HLA-A and HLA-B alleles for most subjects in the first cohort. A later analysis found that HLA-associated TCR beta chains were more clonally expanded and had lower generation probabilities than equally common non-associated chains. A cluster of highly shared sequence variants was judged likely to be a technical artifact of the sequencing pipeline. A later genetic analysis associated a missense DCLRE1C variant with V-gene and J-gene trimming of TCR beta chains, and an independent cohort replicated the association. For the cohort, immune exposure information was limited to CMV serostatus. HLA typing was unavailable for some donors at each locus, so association tests used only the typed subset. It was suggested by the authors that the approach could potentially be generalized to other disease states and immunological phenotypes. According to a later analysis, parvovirus B19, influenza, CMV and Epstein-Barr virus appeared linked to several top co-occurrence clusters. In a later genetic analysis, fewer N-insertions in productive TCRs were reported among donors in an Asian-associated ancestry cluster than the approximately 670-donor mean. Strong co-occurrence of HLA alleles, especially DR and DQ, made assigning TCR associations to individual alleles difficult. Only TCR beta chains were sequenced in this cohort, and the absence of alpha or paired-chain data limited detectable features. In a later analysis, about 17,000 TCR beta sequences were associated with specific HLA alleles at a false discovery rate of 0.05. Three of the identified cytomegalovirus-associated TCR beta chains were confirmed in vitro to be specific for cytomegalovirus antigens. Presence/absence analyses assumed roughly uniform sequencing depth across donors, an assumption that may not hold. Correlated functional status among segregating V segments might reflect linkage disequilibrium, but an unknown experimental factor could not be ruled out.

The CDR3 runs 13 amino acids, cysteine and phenylalanine included. Solely the CDR3 DNA is kept, with 39 bases framed from the first base. Based on the germline V gene, the CDR1 and CDR2 sequences are SGHNT and YENEEA. V and J are truncated by 3 bases and 5 bases respectively, leaving an intervening sequence of 10 bases. In total, approximately 700 healthy bone marrow donors made up the cohort. All cohort members were sampled while nominally healthy, although unrecorded immune exposures were likely present. The donor tested CMV seropositive and was one of the 289 seropositive cohort members. A peripheral blood sample was collected from each donor, and TCR beta sequencing was performed on peripheral blood mononuclear cells. The Qiagen DNeasy Blood Extraction Kit was used to extract genomic DNA from the blood cell samples.

Recombination connected TRBV11-3 to TRBJ2-5; the D gene cannot be resolved reliably. The origin of this receptor is a man between 18 and 35 years old in good health and CMV-seropositive. The material sequenced was PBMCs. Here is the DNA: TGTGCCAGCAGCTTTCCCACTAAGGAGACCCAGTACTTC. It is translated as CASSFPTKETQYF.